One TCR beta chain is described in this entry. The antigen is undetermined. This entry comes from a study of OX40 agonist ivuxolimab in advanced cancers. Across the study: Under the entry rules, prior anti-PD-1, anti-PD-L1 or anti-CTLA-4 therapy was allowed, and more than 35% had some.

Libraries were prepared by immunoSEQ multiplex PCR; TCRdb keeps only in-frame clonotypes and omits some of them. The table lists some 90,000 clones, roughly 91% of them singletons, with 0.33% in the top ten. Findings and caveats of the study: In the 0.1 to 3.0 mg/kg range, CD4+ and CD8+ blood T cells had expanded clonally by week 6. CD4+ T cells averaged fewer expanded clones than CD8+ T cells. Not determined was the antigen specificity of the expanded peripheral T cells.

The CDR3 has 16 residues. The germline V gene has CDR1 SGHNT and CDR2 YYREEE (reference sequence). Trimming stripped 2 bases from V and 4 bases from J, with 16 bases between. V and J are TRBV5-4 and TRBJ2-1, with D perhaps matching TRBD1 or TRBD2 (6 bases each). The TCR sequence derives from an adult with an advanced solid tumor such as melanoma, head and neck, liver or kidney cancer. Sequencing used CD4+ or CD8+ T cells sorted from blood, obtained in a trial of the OX40 agonist ivuxolimab. CDR3 sequence: CASSFGGTSLYNEQFF. CDR3 bases: TGTGCCAGCAGCTTTGGGGGCACTAGCTTATACAATGAGCAGTTCTTC.